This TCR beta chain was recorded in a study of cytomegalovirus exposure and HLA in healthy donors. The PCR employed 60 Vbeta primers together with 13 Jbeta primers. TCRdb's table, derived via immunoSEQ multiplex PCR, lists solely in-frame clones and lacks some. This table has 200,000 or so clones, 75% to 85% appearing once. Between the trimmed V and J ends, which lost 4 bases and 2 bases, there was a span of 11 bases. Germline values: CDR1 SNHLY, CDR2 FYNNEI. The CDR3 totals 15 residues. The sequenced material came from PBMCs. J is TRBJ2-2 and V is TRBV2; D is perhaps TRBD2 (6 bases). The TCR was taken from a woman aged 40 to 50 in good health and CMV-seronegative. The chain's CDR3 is CASSGGTFNTGELFF. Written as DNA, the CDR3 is TGTGCCAGCAGTGGAGGGACTTTTAACACCGGGGAGCTGTTTTTT.